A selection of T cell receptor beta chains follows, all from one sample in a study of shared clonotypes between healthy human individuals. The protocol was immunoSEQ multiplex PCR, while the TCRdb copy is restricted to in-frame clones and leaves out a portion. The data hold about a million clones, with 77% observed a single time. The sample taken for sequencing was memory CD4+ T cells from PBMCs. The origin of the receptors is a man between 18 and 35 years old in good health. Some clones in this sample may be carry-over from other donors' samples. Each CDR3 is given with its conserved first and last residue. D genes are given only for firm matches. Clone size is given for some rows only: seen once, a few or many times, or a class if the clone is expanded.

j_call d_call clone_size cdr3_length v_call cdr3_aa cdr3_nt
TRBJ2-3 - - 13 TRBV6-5 CASRLQGLDTQYF TGTGCCAGCAGACTCCAGGGCTTAGATACGCAGTATTTT
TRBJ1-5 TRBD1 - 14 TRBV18 CASSPDRGNQPQHF TGTGCCAGCTCACCCGACAGGGGCAATCAGCCCCAGCATTTT
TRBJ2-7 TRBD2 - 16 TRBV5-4 CASSPGGVAGRVEQYF TGTGCCAGCAGCCCGGGGGGGGTGGCGGGAAGGGTCGAGCAGTACTTC
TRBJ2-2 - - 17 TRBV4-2 CASSQVIGKGDTGELFF TGTGCCAGCAGCCAAGTGATCGGGAAAGGGGACACCGGGGAGCTGTTTTTT
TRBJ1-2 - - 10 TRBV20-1 CSLGGEGYTF TGCAGTTTAGGCGGGGAAGGCTACACCTTC
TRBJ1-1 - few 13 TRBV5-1 CASSLGGNTEAFF TGCGCCAGCAGCCTGGGGGGGAACACTGAAGCTTTCTTT
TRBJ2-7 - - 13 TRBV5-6 CASSLGEIYEQYF TGTGCCAGCAGCTTGGGGGAAATCTACGAGCAGTACTTC
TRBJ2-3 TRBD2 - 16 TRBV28 CASSPGLAGARDTQYF TGTGCCAGCAGTCCAGGACTAGCGGGAGCAAGGGATACGCAGTATTTT
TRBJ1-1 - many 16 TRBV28 CASSAPRGALSTEAFF TGTGCCAGCAGTGCCCCTAGAGGGGCCTTGTCCACTGAAGCTTTCTTT
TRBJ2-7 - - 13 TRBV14 CASSAQNIYEQYF TGTGCCAGCAGCGCACAGAACATCTACGAGCAGTACTTC
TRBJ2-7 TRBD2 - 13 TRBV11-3 CASSPAGGYEQYF TGTGCCAGCAGCCCCGCGGGAGGCTACGAGCAGTACTTC
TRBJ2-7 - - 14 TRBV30 CAWVPRERPYEQYF TGTGCCTGGGTGCCTCGGGAGAGGCCCTACGAGCAGTACTTC
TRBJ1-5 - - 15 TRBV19 CASSTLTSSNQPQHF TGTGCCAGTAGTACCCTGACGAGTTCGAATCAGCCCCAGCATTTT
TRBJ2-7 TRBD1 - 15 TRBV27 CASSSQDRAAYEQYF TGTGCCAGCAGCTCACAGGACAGGGCAGCCTACGAGCAGTACTTC
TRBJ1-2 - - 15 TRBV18 CASSPRPDRLYGYTF TGTGCCAGCTCACCACGGCCCGACAGACTCTATGGCTACACCTTC
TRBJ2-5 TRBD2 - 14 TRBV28 CASSFLAGAGTQYF TGTGCCAGCAGTTTCTTAGCGGGAGCGGGGACCCAGTACTTC
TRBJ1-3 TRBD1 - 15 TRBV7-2 CASSLGTGAGNTIYF TGTGCCAGCAGCCTAGGGACAGGGGCTGGAAACACCATATATTTT
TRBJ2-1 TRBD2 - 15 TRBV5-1 CASSLLAGVDNEQFF TGCGCCAGCAGCTTACTAGCGGGAGTTGACAATGAGCAGTTCTTC
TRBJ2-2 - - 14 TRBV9 CASSVLLNTGELFF TGTGCCAGCAGCGTCCTCCTGAACACCGGGGAGCTGTTTTTT
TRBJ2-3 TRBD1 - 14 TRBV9 CASSFRTGGDTQYF TGTGCCAGCAGCTTCCGGACAGGTGGGGATACGCAGTATTTT
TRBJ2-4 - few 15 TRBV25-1 CASSEYGRGKNIQYF TGTGCCAGCAGTGAATACGGCAGGGGCAAAAACATTCAGTACTTC
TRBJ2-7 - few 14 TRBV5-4 CASSPTPALYEQYF TGTGCCAGCAGCCCCACTCCGGCCCTCTACGAGCAGTACTTC
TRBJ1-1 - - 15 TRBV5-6 CASSPGTLLNTEAFF TGTGCCAGCAGTCCCGGGACCCTTTTGAACACTGAAGCTTTCTTT
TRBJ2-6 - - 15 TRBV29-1 CSVEFQRSGANVLTF TGCAGCGTTGAGTTCCAGCGCTCTGGGGCCAACGTCCTGACTTTC
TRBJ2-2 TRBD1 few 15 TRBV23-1 CASSSRTGGTGELFF TGCGCCAGCAGTTCTCGGACAGGGGGGACCGGGGAGCTGTTTTTT
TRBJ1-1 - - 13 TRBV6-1 CASSSRGGTEAFF TGTGCCAGCAGCTCAAGGGGGGGCACTGAAGCTTTCTTT
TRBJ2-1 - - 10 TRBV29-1 CSSSLDEQFF TGCAGCTCGAGCCTGGATGAGCAGTTCTTC
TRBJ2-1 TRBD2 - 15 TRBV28 CASSSTSGRRCEQFF TGTGCCAGCAGTTCCACTAGCGGGAGGAGGTGTGAGCAGTTCTTC
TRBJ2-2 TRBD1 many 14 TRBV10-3 CAISGTGTTGELFF TGTGCCATCAGTGGGACAGGGACAACCGGGGAGCTGTTTTTT
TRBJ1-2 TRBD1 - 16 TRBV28 CASSLGGQGTWYGYTF TGTGCCAGCAGTTTAGGGGGACAGGGGACTTGGTATGGCTACACCTTC
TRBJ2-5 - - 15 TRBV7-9 CASSRAEVKEETRYF TGTGCCAGCAGCCGGGCCGAGGTAAAGGAAGAGACCCGGTACTTC
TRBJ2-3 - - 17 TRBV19 CASSRAGTADSTDTQYF TGTGCCAGTAGCAGGGCCGGGACCGCCGATAGCACAGATACGCAGTATTTT
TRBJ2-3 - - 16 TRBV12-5 CASGLVLTGSTDTQYF TGTGCTAGTGGTTTGGTACTCACGGGTAGCACAGATACGCAGTATTTT
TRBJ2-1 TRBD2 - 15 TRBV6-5 CASSPRGVGYNEQFF TGTGCCAGCAGCCCTCGGGGGGTAGGGTACAATGAGCAGTTCTTC
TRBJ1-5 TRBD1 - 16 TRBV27 CASPRGQGACNQPQHF TGTGCCAGCCCGAGGGGACAGGGGGCCTGCAATCAGCCCCAGCATTTT
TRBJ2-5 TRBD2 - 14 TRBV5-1 CASSFSGFQETQYF TGCGCCAGCAGCTTTAGCGGGTTCCAAGAGACCCAGTACTTC
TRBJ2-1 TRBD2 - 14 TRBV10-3 CATRTSGTDNEQFF TGTGCCACCAGAACTAGCGGCACGGACAATGAGCAGTTCTTC
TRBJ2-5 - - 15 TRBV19 CASSRFFRQQETQYF TGTGCCAGTAGTCGGTTTTTTCGGCAACAAGAGACCCAGTACTTC
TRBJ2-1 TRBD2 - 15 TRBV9 CASSVLAGAGNEQFF TGTGCCAGCAGCGTACTAGCGGGAGCAGGCAATGAGCAGTTCTTC
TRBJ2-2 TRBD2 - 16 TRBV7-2 CASSGRAGVWTGELFF TGTGCCAGCAGCGGGCGAGCGGGAGTGTGGACCGGGGAGCTGTTTTTT
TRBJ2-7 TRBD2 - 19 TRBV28 CASSLVGLAGGTNSYEQYF TGTGCCAGCAGCCTAGTGGGACTAGCGGGAGGCACAAACTCCTACGAGCAGTACTTC
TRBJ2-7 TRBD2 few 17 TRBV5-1 CASSLSGTSGRSYEQYF TGCGCCAGCAGCTTGTCGGGGACTAGCGGGAGATCCTACGAGCAGTACTTC
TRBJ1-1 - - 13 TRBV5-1 CASSLSMNTEAFF TGCGCCAGCAGCTTGTCGATGAACACTGAAGCTTTCTTT
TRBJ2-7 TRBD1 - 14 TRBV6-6 CAARDRDTSYEQYF TGTGCCGCTAGGGACAGGGACACCTCCTACGAGCAGTACTTC
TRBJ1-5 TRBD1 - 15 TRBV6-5 CASSTRGRPDQPQHF TGTGCCAGCAGTACCAGGGGGCGACCCGATCAGCCCCAGCATTTT
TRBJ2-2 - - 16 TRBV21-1 CASSKGPSSNTGELFF TGTGCCAGCAGCAAAGGGCCCTCCTCGAACACCGGGGAGCTGTTTTTT
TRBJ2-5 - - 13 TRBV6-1 CASSEGDFETQYF TGTGCCAGCAGTGAAGGGGACTTCGAGACCCAGTACTTC
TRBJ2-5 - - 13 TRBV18 CASSPSRWETQYF TGTGCCAGCTCACCGAGCAGGTGGGAGACCCAGTACTTC
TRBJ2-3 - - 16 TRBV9 CASSVASWLGTDTQYF TGTGCCAGCAGCGTGGCCTCATGGCTTGGCACAGATACGCAGTATTTT
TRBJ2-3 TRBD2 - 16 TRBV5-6 CASSLYGAGSTDTQYF TGTGCCAGCAGCTTGTACGGAGCGGGGAGCACAGATACGCAGTATTTT
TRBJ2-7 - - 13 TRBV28 CASSLWGSYEQYF TGTGCCAGCAGTTTATGGGGCAGCTACGAGCAGTACTTC
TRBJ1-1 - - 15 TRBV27 CASSRGGQMSTEAFF TGTGCCAGCAGCCGTGGGGGGCAGATGTCCACTGAAGCTTTCTTT
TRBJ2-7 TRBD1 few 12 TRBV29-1 CSAGAGGHEQYF TGCAGCGCCGGGGCAGGGGGCCACGAGCAGTACTTC
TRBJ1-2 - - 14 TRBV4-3 CASSQENADYGYTF TGCGCCAGCAGCCAAGAGAACGCCGACTATGGCTACACCTTC